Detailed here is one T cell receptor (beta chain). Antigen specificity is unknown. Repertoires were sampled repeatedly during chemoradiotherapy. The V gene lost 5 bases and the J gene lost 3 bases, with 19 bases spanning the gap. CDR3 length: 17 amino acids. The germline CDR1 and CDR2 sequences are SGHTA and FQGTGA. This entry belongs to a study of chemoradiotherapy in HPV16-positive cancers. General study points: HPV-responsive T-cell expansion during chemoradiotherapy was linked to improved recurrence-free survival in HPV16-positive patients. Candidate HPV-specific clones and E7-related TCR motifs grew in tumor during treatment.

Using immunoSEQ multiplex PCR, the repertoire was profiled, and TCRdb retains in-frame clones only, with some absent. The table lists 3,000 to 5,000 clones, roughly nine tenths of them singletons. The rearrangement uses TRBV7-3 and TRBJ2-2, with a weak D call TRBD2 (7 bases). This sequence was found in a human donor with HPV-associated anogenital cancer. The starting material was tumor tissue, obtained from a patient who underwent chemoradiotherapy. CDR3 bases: TGTGCCAGCAGCGCCAGGGGCGGGGGAACGGACACCGGGGAGCTGTTTTTT. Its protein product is CASSARGGGTDTGELFF.